This TCR beta chain was observed in a study of T cell changes during pregnancy in multiple sclerosis. Trimming took 11 bases from V and 1 from J, leaving 8 bases between them. The CDR3 loop spans 11 amino acids. CDR1 MNHEY and CDR2 SVGAGI come from the germline V gene. Assay used: immunoSEQ multiplex PCR; TCRdb lists only in-frame clones, some missing. The sample lists approximately 49,000 clones, approximately 92% occurring once. The gene calls are TRBV6-5 and TRBJ2-5; D uncertain. The source was CD4+ T cells from peripheral blood mononuclear cells, collected in the second trimester of pregnancy. This sequence originates from a female donor in good health, enrolled as a control in a pregnancy study. The CDR3 region is CALNSQETQYF. CDR3 in DNA: TGTGCCCTAAACAGCCAAGAGACCCAGTACTTC.